The present entry profiles one T cell receptor (beta chain) with its context. The source of the sample is a study of shared clonotypes between healthy human individuals. Assay used: immunoSEQ multiplex PCR; TCRdb lists only in-frame clones, some missing. The table includes about 610,000 clones, less than 98% detected once. The germline CDR1 and CDR2 sequences are MNHNS and SASEGT. Trimming cost V 1 base and J 6 bases, with 6 bases left between them. CDR3 size: 12 residues. V gene TRBV6-1 combines with J gene TRBJ1-2; the D gene is possibly TRBD1 (5 bases). The sequence came from a woman aged 25 to 39 in good health. Sequences were obtained from naive CD4+ T cells sorted from blood. Described subset: CD45RA+ positively selected. CDR3 sequence: CASSEVRDGYTF. The CDR3 DNA sequence: TGTGCCAGCAGTGAAGTCAGGGATGGCTACACCTTC.